One and the same sample provided the 29 T cell receptor beta chains below, sequenced in a study of cytomegalovirus exposure and HLA in healthy donors. Amplification used 60 Vbeta primers and 13 Jbeta primers. Measured with immunoSEQ multiplex PCR; TCRdb has only the in-frame clones, and not every one. The repertoire includes approximately 130,000 clones, over 65% of them detected once, and approximately 1.2% sits in the top ten. Material for sequencing was PBMCs. These receptors came from a man in his fifties in good health and CMV-seronegative.

In its sample, this clone was seen once. The chain's CDR3 is CASEAGLRPPYGYTF. The CDR3 coding sequence is TGTGCCAGCGAGGCAGGACTCAGACCCCCTTATGGCTACACCTTC. The chain joins TRBV2 to TRBJ1-2, with D unresolved. Germline assignment: CDR1 SNHLY and CDR2 FYNNEI. This CDR3 spans 15 amino acids. Deletions cut 8 bases from V and 5 bases from J, with 21 bases between.

This chain links TRBV25-1 with TRBJ2-2; weak D call: TRBD1 (5 bases). V was shortened by 1 base and J by 3 bases, with 9 bases between the two germline ends. CDR1 and CDR2 (germline): MGHDK, SYGVNS. The CDR3 has 15 amino acids. This CDR3 is CASSESDRHTGELFF. The CDR3 coding sequence is TGTGCCAGCAGTGAATCTGACAGACACACCGGGGAGCTGTTTTTT.

The chain is built from TRBV7-9 and TRBJ2-7, with 7 bases identical to TRBD1. V gave up 0 bases and J gave up 3 bases; unmatched junction bases: 8. The CDR3 has 16 residues. Looked up from germline, CDR1 is SEHNR and CDR2 is FQNEAQ (reference sequence). The CDR3 sequence is CASSLALAGTVYEQYF. The CDR3, as DNA: TGTGCCAGCAGCTTAGCGTTGGCCGGGACAGTCTACGAGCAGTACTTC.

The chain combines TRBV28 with TRBJ1-2, with D unclear. This CDR3 has 12 residues. The germline V and J ends were trimmed by 2 bases and 5 bases, with 6 bases remaining between them. Germline assignment: CDR1 MDHEN and CDR2 SYDVKM. CDR3 in amino acids: CASSLNIYGYTF. The CDR3 nucleotides are TGTGCCAGCAGTTTAAATATATATGGCTACACCTTC.

The chain carries TRBV29-1 and TRBJ2-1; tentatively, D is TRBD2 (6 bases). Trimming took 6 bases from V and 0 from J, leaving 12 bases between them. The germline gives CDR1 SQVTM, CDR2 ANQGSEA. CDR3 size: 14 residues. Here the CDR3 reads CSVTRIRSYNEQFF. The CDR3 nucleotides are TGCAGCGTGACTAGGATTCGCTCCTACAATGAGCAGTTCTTC.

This chain uses TRBV10-3 with TRBJ2-7; 14 bases are shared with TRBD2. Trimming removed 7 bases from V and 5 bases from J; junction bases left unmatched: 4. CDR3 length: 14 residues. Germline V gene sequence: CDR1 ENHRY, CDR2 SYGVKD. CDR3 coding DNA: TGTGCCATCACCGGGACTAGCGGGAGCGACGAGCAGTACTTC. This gives the protein CAITGTSGSDEQYF.

This chain connects TRBV5-8 to TRBJ2-7; a weak D match, TRBD1 (5 bases). V was shortened by 3 bases and J by 0 bases, with 16 bases between the two germline ends. The CDR3 extends over 16 amino acids. In germline, CDR1 is SGHTS, CDR2 YDEGEE. The CDR3 bases are TGTGCCAGCAGCTGGGGCTTGCAGCGTCGCTCCTACGAGCAGTACTTC. This gives the protein CASSWGLQRRSYEQYF.

The rearrangement links TRBV29-1 to TRBJ2-1; D might be TRBD1 (6 bases). Germline V gene sequence: CDR1 SQVTM, CDR2 ANQGSEA. The V end was cut by 0 bases, the J end by 6 bases, with 6 bases between. This CDR3 has 12 amino acids. CDR3 DNA: TGCAGCGTTGAAGAAGGGGGCAATGAGCAGTTCTTC. This encodes CSVEEGGNEQFF.

The J gene is TRBJ1-5, the V gene TRBV28, with TRBD1 matching 7 bases. The V gene's germline CDR1 is MDHEN and CDR2 SYDVKM. CDR3 length equals 14 residues. V was pared by 5 bases and J by 4 bases, with 5 bases of the junction left unmatched. CDR3 sequence reads: CASSPGQSNQPQHF. CDR3 sequence (DNA): TGTGCCAGCAGTCCGGGACAGTCAAATCAGCCCCAGCATTTT.

The chain joins TRBV28 to TRBJ2-3, with 16 bases fitting TRBD2. Germline CDR1 MDHEN, CDR2 SYDVKM. The CDR3 runs to 17 residues. Trimming at V came to 5 bases and at J to 2 bases, leaving 4 bases not matched to a gene. The CDR3 loop is CASSTGLAGGPTDTQYF. Here the CDR3 DNA reads TGTGCCAGCAGTACGGGACTAGCGGGAGGGCCCACAGATACGCAGTATTTT.

This sequence joins TRBV11-2 and TRBJ1-5, with D unresolved. V lost 3 bases, J lost 3 bases, and 6 bases lay in between. Germline V gene sequence: CDR1 SGHAT, CDR2 FQNNGV. This CDR3 has 13 amino acids. The CDR3 nucleotides are TGTGCCAGCAGCTTTCGAGTCAATCAGCCCCAGCATTTT. Residues: CASSFRVNQPQHF.

This clone was observed once. J is TRBJ1-1 and V is TRBV28; TRBD1 matches at 7 bases. Per germline, CDR1 MDHEN and CDR2 SYDVKM. The CDR3 is 14 amino acids. V was clipped by 4 bases and J by 1 base; unmatched bases: 3. The CDR3 DNA follows: TGTGCCAGCAGTTGGGACAGAAAGAACACTGAAGCTTTCTTT. Amino acids: CASSWDRKNTEAFF.

This clone has a single count. V gene TRBV11-2 combines with J gene TRBJ1-4; unclear D gene. The CDR3 has 15 residues. CDR1 and CDR2 from the germline V gene are SGHAT and FQNNGV. V was clipped by 1 base and J by 10 bases, with 16 bases between them. The CDR3 nucleotides are TGTGCCAGCAGCTTAGGTAGCAGTCTAGCGGGAAAACTGTTTTTT. As protein: CASSLGSSLAGKLFF.

There are a few counts of this clone. V gene TRBV5-1 combines with J gene TRBJ2-7; D remains ambiguous. The V gene's germline CDR1 is SGHRS and CDR2 YFSETQ. The CDR3 runs to 14 residues. Trimming pared 2 bases from V and 1 base from J, leaving 10 bases between. The CDR3 coding sequence is TGCGCCAGCAGCTTTGGAGTCTATTCCTACGAGCAGTACTTC. It specifies CASSFGVYSYEQYF.

This chain uses TRBV6-5 with TRBJ2-3; tentatively, D is TRBD1 (5 bases). Trimming pared 2 bases from V and 4 bases from J, leaving 16 bases between. The CDR3 spans 16 residues. The germline CDR1 and CDR2 sequences are MNHEY and SVGAGI. This CDR3 is CASSYGAGHAADTQYF. CDR3 sequence (DNA): TGTGCCAGCAGTTACGGCGCCGGACATGCAGCAGATACGCAGTATTTT.

The chain has TRBV5-4 and TRBJ2-3; 8 nucleotides align to TRBD1. Germline lookup yields CDR1 SGHNT and CDR2 YYREEE (reference sequence). Trimming removed 4 bases from V and 6 bases from J; junction bases left unmatched: 13. This CDR3 comprises 16 residues. The CDR3 bases are TGTGCCAGCAGCCCCGGACAGGGCCTCCCCAAGGATACGCAGTATTTT. It translates to CASSPGQGLPKDTQYF.

The rearrangement links TRBV5-1 to TRBJ1-2, with D possibly matching TRBD1 (5 bases). The germline V gene encodes CDR1 SGHRS and CDR2 YFSETQ. Trimming removed 0 bases at V and 4 bases at J, with 16 bases between. This CDR3 has 16 amino acids. The CDR3 coding sequence is TGCGCCAGCAGCTTGGACGATACAGGAGGGCCCTATGGCTACACCTTC. Translation gives CASSLDDTGGPYGYTF.

The gene calls are TRBV28 and TRBJ1-2; 9 nucleotides line up with TRBD1. V shed 1 base, J shed 13 bases, and the junction held 13 bases outside the gene matches. The germline V gene encodes CDR1 MDHEN and CDR2 SYDVKM. The CDR3 spans 15 residues. The CDR3 bases are TGTGCCAGCAGTTTATCTACGTCGGGACAGGGCGAGTTCACCTTC. This sequence encodes CASSLSTSGQGEFTF.

The chain employs TRBV30 and TRBJ2-5; 8 bases map to TRBD2. The CDR3 extends over 14 amino acids. Trimming removed 7 bases from V and 3 bases from J; junction bases left unmatched: 10. The germline gives CDR1 GTSNPN, CDR2 SVGIG (reference sequence). The CDR3 DNA is TGTGCCTCTTCCTTCGGGGGGGAAGAAGAGACCCAGTACTTC. It codes for CASSFGGEEETQYF. The full variable domain, rest sourced from reference TRBV30 and TRBJ2-5, is SQTIHQWPATLVQPVGSPLSLECTVEGTSNPNLYWYRQAAGRGLQLLFYSVGIGQISSEVPQNLSASRPQDRQFILSSKKLLLSDSGFYLCASSFGGEEETQYFGPGTRLLVL.

V usage is TRBV27 and J usage is TRBJ2-7; TRBD1 matches 7 bases. V gave up 6 bases and J gave up 2 bases; unmatched junction bases: 25. Looked up from germline, CDR1 is MNHEY and CDR2 is SMNVEV (reference sequence). CDR3 length: 20 residues. As DNA, the CDR3 is TGTGCCAGCAGCCTAATCCCTACTACTAGGACAGGTCAACATACCTACGAGCAGTACTTC. Amino acid sequence: CASSLIPTTRTGQHTYEQYF.

The J gene is TRBJ2-3, the V gene TRBV28; D is possibly TRBD1 (5 bases). Germline lookup yields CDR1 MDHEN and CDR2 SYDVKM. V dropped 0 bases and J dropped 4 bases, with 14 bases sitting between them. This CDR3 spans 16 amino acids. CDR3 sequence (DNA): TGTGCCAGCAGTTTATGGTCCAGGGAAGGGGCAGATACGCAGTATTTT. Translating gives CASSLWSREGADTQYF.

The CDR3 is CASSESLGLGYEQYF. The DNA of the CDR3 is TGCGCCAGCAGTGAGTCGCTGGGCTTAGGCTACGAGCAGTACTTC. The chain has TRBV10-1 and TRBJ2-7; no clear D gene. The V end lost 0 bases, the J end lost 3 bases, and 12 bases lay between the germline ends. The CDR3 runs to 15 residues. Germline assignment: CDR1 WNHNN and CDR2 SYGVQD (reference sequence).

The rearrangement links TRBV18 to TRBJ2-5; tentative D call: TRBD1 (5 bases). V lost 5 bases, J lost 1 base, and 11 bases lay in between. Germline CDR1 KGHSH, CDR2 LQKENI. This CDR3 comprises 14 residues. CDR3 nucleotides: TGTGCCAGCTCATCCGGAAGGGGCCAAGAGACCCAGTACTTC. This codes for CASSSGRGQETQYF.

V and J are TRBV25-1 and TRBJ2-5, with D unclear. The CDR3 length is 11 residues. Germline lookup yields CDR1 MGHDK and CDR2 SYGVNS. Trimming stripped 6 bases from V and 5 bases from J, with 7 bases between. CDR3 coding DNA: TGTGCCAGCAGAAAATCGGAGACCCAGTACTTC. Translated, it gives CASRKSETQYF.

This clone is termed medium-sized (0.01 to 0.1%). The chain is built from TRBV4-1 and TRBJ1-1; the match to TRBD1 covers 8 bases. Germline V lookup: CDR1 MGHRA, CDR2 YSYEKL. The length of the CDR3 is 17 residues. Unmatched junction bases numbered 15, after V lost 2 bases and J lost 7 bases. CDR3 DNA: TGCGCCAGCAGCCAATACTCGACAGGGGTTGTACTAGGTGAAGCTTTCTTT. Amino acid sequence: CASSQYSTGVVLGEAFF.

This clone has just a few counts. The chain is built from TRBV5-4 and TRBJ2-6; D gene unclear. This CDR3 contains 15 residues. V lost 3 bases and J lost 0, with 7 bases in between. Germline lookup yields CDR1 SGHNT and CDR2 YYREEE (reference sequence). In DNA form, the CDR3 reads TGTGCCAGCAGCTCACATGTCTCTGGGGCCAACGTCCTGACTTTC. It is translated as CASSSHVSGANVLTF.

The chain employs TRBV29-1 and TRBJ2-7; 7 bases are a match to TRBD2. CDR3 length equals 12 residues. Trimming cost V 2 bases and J 3 bases; bases outside gene matches: 1. Germline values: CDR1 SQVTM, CDR2 ANQGSEA. The CDR3 here is CSVELADYEQYF. For the CDR3, the DNA is TGCAGCGTTGAACTAGCGGACTACGAGCAGTACTTC.

This sequence joins TRBV7-9 and TRBJ2-1; a weak D match, TRBD2 (5 bases). Trimming cost V 7 bases and J 0 bases, with 10 bases left between them. Germline V gives CDR1 SEHNR, CDR2 FQNEAQ (reference sequence). This CDR3 is built from 14 residues. The CDR3 is CASIGLYSYNEQFF. In DNA, the CDR3 is TGTGCCAGCATCGGACTCTACTCCTACAATGAGCAGTTCTTC.

The chain employs TRBV2 and TRBJ2-1; 7 bases match TRBD2. The CDR3 is 15 residues long. Germline V gives CDR1 SNHLY, CDR2 FYNNEI. Losses at the gene ends were 6 bases for V and 0 bases for J; bases not matched to a gene: 5. CDR3 in DNA: TGTGCCAGCAGACTAGCGCCGAGCTCCTACAATGAGCAGTTCTTC. Translated, it gives CASRLAPSSYNEQFF.